This passage covers 24 T cell receptor beta chains from one sample sequenced in a study of cytomegalovirus exposure and HLA in healthy donors (TCRdb year 2017). Library prep was done by the immunoSEQ multiplex PCR assay. For the multiplex PCR, a mixture combining 60 forward primers for TCR Vbeta segments and 13 reverse primers for TCR Jbeta segments was used. Not all clones reach the TCRdb copy of this immuneACCESS table, which keeps in-frame sequences only. Checked studies attribute under half of the gap to unresolved V genes and leave the rest unexplained. The sample table shows more than 90,000 clones, and approximately 80% are seen once. The ten most abundant clones make up around 7.2% of the sample. Sequenced sample: PBMCs. All receptors come from a female donor in good health and CMV-seronegative.

This clone was observed a single time. The CDR3 DNA sequence: TGTGCCAGCAGCTTAGGGGGGGCCGGGGAGCTGTTTTTT. Its translation is CASSLGGAGELFF. V gene TRBV11-3 combines with J gene TRBJ2-2, with D tentatively TRBD2 (6 bases). Germline V gene data show CDR1 as SGHNT and CDR2 as YENEEA. CDR3 length: 13 residues. Trimming pared 1 base from V and 6 bases from J, leaving 6 bases between.

This clone was seen a few times. The rearrangement links TRBV6-1 to TRBJ1-6; 9 nucleotides line up with TRBD1. Trimming cost V 5 bases and J 11 bases; bases outside gene matches: 10. The germline gives CDR1 MNHNS, CDR2 SASEGT. The CDR3 has 15 amino acids. For the CDR3, the DNA is TGTGCCAGCAGTACTCCGGGACAGGGTCTCGCACCCCTCCACTTT. It translates to CASSTPGQGLAPLHF.

This clone occurred a few times. The chain employs TRBV2 and TRBJ2-7; D is perhaps TRBD2 (5 bases). The germline V gene has CDR1 SNHLY and CDR2 FYNNEI. V gave up 6 bases and J gave up 0 bases, with 12 bases separating them. This CDR3 has 14 amino acids. The CDR3 DNA reads TGTGCCAGCAGGGCGGACTTGAGCTCCTACGAGCAGTACTTC. Protein: CASRADLSSYEQYF.

Comments on this clone: Here the CDR3 omits its conserved ending phenylalanine or tryptophan, so a read error is the likely source. It is unclear where the CDR3 begins or ends on the DNA, so no DNA is shown, and the CDR3 is as TCRdb lists it. The chain recombines TRBV28 with TRBJ2-7; the listed D gene, TRBD1, was not tested against the DNA. The germline V gene encodes CDR1 MDHEN and CDR2 SYDVKM. From its first to its last residue, the CDR3 has 15 amino acids. CDR3 sequence: CASSPSRDRGPSSFG.

CDR3 coding DNA: TGTGCCTGCCGGGACAGGGGGCTAGGGAATCAGCCCCAGCATTTT. The encoded protein is CACRDRGLGNQPQHF. The chain uses TRBV19 and TRBJ1-5; 12 bases line up with TRBD1. Germline loops: CDR1 LNHDA, CDR2 SQIVND (reference sequence). This CDR3 spans 15 amino acids. With 11 bases clipped from V and 4 bases from J, the junction kept 9 bases outside the gene matches.

The rearrangement uses TRBV29-1 and TRBJ2-7, with D maybe TRBD2 (5 bases). V lost 6 bases and J lost 0, with 15 bases in between. The germline gives CDR1 SQVTM, CDR2 ANQGSEA. This CDR3 has 14 amino acids. CDR3 loop: CSVRAGSSSYEQYF. Here the CDR3 DNA reads TGCAGCGTGAGGGCAGGTTCTAGCTCCTACGAGCAGTACTTC.

This clone was seen a handful of times. V and J are TRBV9 and TRBJ2-7; 9 bases fit TRBD1. J gave up 5 bases and V 4 bases, and 10 bases lay outside the gene matches. This CDR3 has 15 amino acids. The V gene's germline CDR1 is SGDLS and CDR2 YYNGEE. CDR3 amino acids: CASSPRTGDRNEQYF. CDR3 sequence (DNA): TGTGCCAGCAGCCCCCGGACAGGGGATCGTAACGAGCAGTACTTC. Drawing the rest from reference TRBV9 and TRBJ2-7, the complete variable domain is DSGVTQTPKHLITATGQRVTLRCSPRSGDLSVYWYQQSLDQGLQFLIQYYNGEERAKGNILERFSAQQFPDLHSELNLSSLELGDSALYFCASSPRTGDRNEQYFGPGTRLTVT.

This chain joins TRBV19 and TRBJ1-4; 7 bases fit TRBD1. CDR3 length: 14 amino acids. Germline assignment: CDR1 LNHDA and CDR2 SQIVND (reference sequence). V shed 6 bases, J shed 4 bases, and the junction held 5 bases outside the gene matches. CDR3 DNA sequence: TGTGCCAGTAGGGCGGGACAGCGTAATGAAAAACTGTTTTTT. It codes for CASRAGQRNEKLFF.

The gene calls are TRBV28 and TRBJ1-5; D gene unclear. Between the trimmed V and J ends, which lost 3 bases and 4 bases, there was a span of 10 bases. The V gene's germline CDR1 is MDHEN and CDR2 SYDVKM. The CDR3 runs to 14 residues. This CDR3 reads CASSFGNGNQPQHF. In DNA form, the CDR3 reads TGTGCCAGCAGTTTCGGGAATGGGAATCAGCCCCAGCATTTT.

The chain recombines TRBV2 with TRBJ1-3; no definite D call. CDR3 length equals 15 residues. Germline loops: CDR1 SNHLY, CDR2 FYNNEI. V gave up 4 bases and J gave up 0 bases, with 10 bases separating them. The CDR3 DNA reads TGTGCCAGCAGTGGATACCAGGACTCTGGAAACACCATATATTTT. It specifies CASSGYQDSGNTIYF.

This rearrangement joins TRBV4-3 to TRBJ1-6, with 12 bases that match TRBD1. This CDR3 has 19 amino acids. In germline, CDR1 is LGHNA, CDR2 YSLEER. The V gene end was trimmed by 4 bases and the J gene end by 1 base; junction bases not matched to a gene: 8. Written as DNA, the CDR3 is TGCGCCAGCAGCCGATCCGGGACAGGGGGCGCGTCCTATAATTCACCCCTCCACTTT. Its translation is CASSRSGTGGASYNSPLHF.

The rearrangement joins TRBV2 to TRBJ2-3, with D possibly TRBD2 on 6 matching bases. There are 17 residues in the CDR3. V lost 5 bases to trimming and J lost 1 base, with 19 bases between them. Germline CDR1 SNHLY, CDR2 FYNNEI. CDR3 bases: TGTGCCAGCAGTCCGGAGGGTGGGGCTGCTGGCACAGATACGCAGTATTTT. Protein product: CASSPEGGAAGTDTQYF.

The chain links TRBV20-1 to TRBJ1-2; the D gene is possibly TRBD1 (5 bases). V lost 5 bases to trimming and J lost 6 bases, with 10 bases between them. The CDR3 is 11 amino acids. Per germline, CDR1 DFQATT and CDR2 SNEGSKA (reference sequence). This CDR3 reads CSAFRAHGYTF. CDR3 DNA: TGCAGTGCTTTCAGGGCCCATGGCTACACCTTC.

J is TRBJ2-3 and V is TRBV6-6; D is uncertain. Between the trimmed V and J ends, which lost 4 bases and 2 bases, there was a span of 16 bases. The CDR3 contains 16 residues. CDR1 and CDR2 (germline): MNHNY, SVGAGI (reference sequence). The CDR3 nucleotides are TGTGCCAGCAGTTCAGGCAGTCTCAGAACCACAGATACGCAGTATTTT. It is translated as CASSSGSLRTTDTQYF.

V gene TRBV6-1 combines with J gene TRBJ2-7; TRBD1 matches at 11 bases. V gave up 6 bases and J gave up 11 bases; unmatched junction bases: 6. This CDR3 comprises 12 residues. Per germline, CDR1 MNHNS and CDR2 SASEGT. CDR3 DNA: TGTGCCAGCAGCCAAGGGACAGGGGGGGAGTACTTC. Amino acids: CASSQGTGGEYF.

The chain combines TRBV5-6 with TRBJ1-1; TRBD1 matches at 10 bases. Trimming removed 1 base from V and 6 bases from J; junction bases left unmatched: 15. Germline V gene lookup returns CDR1 SGHDT and CDR2 YYEEEE. The CDR3 has 18 residues. CDR3 loop: CASSLHYGTGEVRPEAFF. Written as DNA, the CDR3 is TGTGCCAGCAGCTTGCACTACGGGACAGGGGAAGTCCGGCCTGAAGCTTTCTTT. Looking up the rest from reference TRBV5-6 and TRBJ1-1 gives the full variable domain: DAGVTQSPTHLIKTRGQQVTLRCSPKSGHDTVSWYQQALGQGPQFIFQYYEEEERQRGNFPDRFSGHQFPNYSSELNVNALLLGDSALYLCASSLHYGTGEVRPEAFFGQGTRLTVV.

The gene calls are TRBV25-1 and TRBJ2-3, with 8 nucleotides matching TRBD1. With 2 bases clipped from V and 6 bases from J, the junction kept 4 bases outside the gene matches. The CDR3 consists of 14 residues. The germline V gene encodes CDR1 MGHDK and CDR2 SYGVNS. CDR3 bases: TGTGCCAGCAGTGAACAGGGGGCTAGGGATACGCAGTATTTT. It codes for CASSEQGARDTQYF. Supplemented by reference TRBV25-1 and TRBJ2-3, the full variable domain reads EADIYQTPRYLVIGTGKKITLECSQTMGHDKMYWYQQDPGMELHLIHYSYGVNSTEKGDLSSESTVSRIRTEHFPLTLESARPSHTSQYLCASSEQGARDTQYFGPGTRLTVL.

The rearrangement uses TRBV5-1 and TRBJ2-5; the match to TRBD1 covers 9 bases. In germline, CDR1 is SGHRS, CDR2 YFSETQ. The CDR3 sequence is 15 residues long. With V trimmed by 0 bases and J by 7 bases, 7 bases remained unmatched. This chain's CDR3 is CASSLGPGQGGTQYF. Here the CDR3 DNA reads TGCGCCAGCAGCTTGGGTCCGGGACAGGGAGGGACCCAGTACTTC.

The gene calls are TRBV4-2 and TRBJ2-3, with D unclear. Germline-derived CDR1 and CDR2 are LGHNA and YNFKEQ. CDR3 length equals 13 residues. V lost 0 bases, J lost 5 bases, and 6 bases lay in between. CDR3 protein: CASSQERVDTQYF. The DNA of the CDR3 is TGTGCCAGCAGCCAAGAGAGAGTAGATACGCAGTATTTT.

The chain uses TRBV15 and TRBJ2-1; D is perhaps TRBD1 (5 bases). The CDR3 is made up of 15 amino acids. Germline CDR1 reads LNHNV; CDR2 reads YYDKDF (reference sequence). V lost 8 bases and J lost 10, with 24 bases in between. DNA of the CDR3: TGTGCCACCGGCCGGAGACCTCTCCAGGGTGTAGAGCAGTTCTTC. This gives the protein CATGRRPLQGVEQFF.

The chain combines TRBV6-6 with TRBJ1-2; possible D gene TRBD1, 5 bases. The germline gives CDR1 MNHNY, CDR2 SVGAGI (reference sequence). V was pared by 6 bases and J by 5 bases, with 16 bases between. This CDR3 region has 14 residues. The CDR3 reads CASRRRGEGYGYTF. The CDR3 nucleotides are TGTGCCAGCAGACGGAGGGGCGAGGGGTATGGCTACACCTTC.

V and J are TRBV5-1 and TRBJ2-1; the match to TRBD2 covers 8 bases. The germline V gene has CDR1 SGHRS and CDR2 YFSETQ. This CDR3 has 21 residues. V trimming: 4 bases; J trimming: 3 bases; junction bases outside the gene matches: 24. The CDR3 spells CASSASSGGAVRTSGYNEQFF. Here the CDR3 DNA reads TGCGCCAGCAGCGCATCCTCCGGGGGCGCGGTGCGTACTAGCGGCTACAATGAGCAGTTCTTC.

The chain is built from TRBV7-2 and TRBJ1-2, with D hard to call. Germline V gene sequence: CDR1 SGHTA, CDR2 FQGNSA. This CDR3 region has 14 residues. With 3 bases removed from V and 5 bases from J, the gap between germline ends came to 13 bases. The CDR3 protein is CASSFPGVGYGYTF. CDR3 nucleotides: TGTGCCAGCAGCTTCCCCGGGGTTGGGTATGGCTACACCTTC.

Within the sample, this clone is medium-sized. The gene calls are TRBV7-8 and TRBJ1-4; TRBD1 matches 8 bases. Per germline, CDR1 SGHVS and CDR2 FQNEAQ. The CDR3 totals 19 residues. V lost 3 bases, J lost 6 bases, and 18 bases stayed unmatched. The CDR3 coding sequence is TGTGCCAGCAGCTTTCGACCAGCCGGGACAGGAGGCCAGTATGAAAAACTGTTTTTT. This codes for CASSFRPAGTGGQYEKLFF.